The present T cell receptor beta chain was sequenced within a study of tumor-infiltrating lymphocytes in oesophageal squamous cell carcinoma (dated by TCRdb to the mid-2010s). The method was PCR. Reads for this sample came from an Illumina HiSeq 2000. Starting from the raw public reads, TCRdb applied fastp trimming at Q25, assembled clones with MiXCR and retained in-frame beta chains. Entries are consolidated by CDR3 protein sequence, retaining the most common genes and DNA. The sample records 24,000 or so distinct CDR3 sequences, around 38% of which are singletons. The top ten clones comprise 20% to 25% of the sample. CDR1 and CDR2 (MDHEN, SYDVKM) derive from the germline V gene. Inclusive of both ends, the CDR3 amounts to 17 amino acids. Note on this clonotype: The antigen it recognizes is unknown. Likely a read error: the CDR3 ends without its conserved phenylalanine or tryptophan. Because the CDR3's place on the DNA is in doubt, the DNA is left out and the CDR3 is given as listed by TCRdb.

Sequenced sample: esophageal tumor tissue. This sequence originates from a male donor with esophageal squamous cell carcinoma. The V and J segments used are TRBV28 and TRBJ2-6; TRBD1, the D gene given by the table, was not confirmed from the DNA. This receptor carries the CDR3 CASRKLGGGGNEQFFGA.